These 13 T cell receptor beta chains came from one sample sequenced in a study of blood T cell repertoires in COVID-19. Some clones are missing from TCRdb's copy, which holds only in-frame ones; the method was immunoSEQ multiplex PCR. The data hold 52,000 or so clones, with 85% observed a single time. What was sequenced was peripheral blood. The source is a human donor in a cohort sampled during active COVID-19.

V usage is TRBV6-5 and J usage is TRBJ1-1; 7 bases are shared with TRBD1. Trimming took 2 bases from V and 0 from J; bases not matched to a gene: 3. CDR1 MNHEY and CDR2 SVGAGI come from the germline V gene. The length of the CDR3 is 15 residues. CDR3 residues: CASSYLGQVNTEAFF. The CDR3 DNA reads as TGTGCCAGCAGTTACCTAGGACAGGTGAACACTGAAGCTTTCTTT.

The V gene is TRBV9, the J gene TRBJ1-1; the D gene is possibly TRBD1 (6 bases). CDR1 SGDLS and CDR2 YYNGEE come from the germline V gene. The CDR3 extends over 15 amino acids. With 6 bases removed from V and 3 bases from J, the gap between germline ends came to 18 bases. The CDR3 loop is CASKRGSGIYTEAFF. The CDR3 coding sequence is TGTGCCAGCAAAAGGGGGTCGGGGATATACACTGAAGCTTTCTTT.

This chain connects TRBV3-1 (or the pseudogene TRBV3-2) to TRBJ2-7; D may be TRBD2 (5 bases). Trimming took off 1 base at V and 10 bases at J, with 17 bases between the two ends. The CDR3 length is 14 residues. Germline loops: CDR1 LGHDT, CDR2 YNNKEL (reference sequence). The CDR3 region is CASSQGPSSAQQYF. The CDR3 DNA reads TGTGCCAGCAGCCAAGGCCCTAGCTCGGCACAACAGTACTTC.

The V gene is TRBV30, the J gene TRBJ2-3; 9 bases match TRBD2. CDR1 and CDR2 (germline): GTSNPN, SVGIG (reference sequence). The CDR3 runs to 14 residues. Trimming at V came to 3 bases and at J to 0 bases, leaving 1 base not matched to a gene. The CDR3: CAWRLAGSTDTQYF. The CDR3 DNA is TGTGCCTGGAGACTAGCGGGTAGCACAGATACGCAGTATTTT.

CDR3 nucleotides: TGCGCCAGCAGCCAAGAGGGACAGGGGCCCTACGAGCAGTACTTC. Translating it yields CASSQEGQGPYEQYF. The V and J genes are TRBV4-3 and TRBJ2-7; the match to TRBD1 covers 10 bases. CDR1 is LGHNA and CDR2 is YSLEER in the germline V gene. CDR3 length equals 15 residues. The V and J ends lost 0 bases and 2 bases, in that order; junction bases with no gene match: 1.

The J gene is TRBJ2-2, the V gene TRBV20-1; maybe TRBD2 (6 bases). The V and J ends lost 3 bases and 8 bases respectively, with 19 bases between them. This CDR3 has 15 residues. The germline V gene encodes CDR1 DFQATT and CDR2 SNEGSKA (reference sequence). As DNA, the CDR3 is TGCAGTGCTAGTGATTTCCGGGGGATGACTGGGGAGCTGTTTTTT. It yields the protein CSASDFRGMTGELFF.

This chain links TRBV6-6 with TRBJ2-6, with 7 bases aligning to TRBD1. From germline, CDR1 is MNHNY and CDR2 SVGAGI (reference sequence). Trimming removed 5 bases from V and 4 bases from J; junction bases left unmatched: 14. This CDR3 contains 18 residues. CDR3 region: CASSLGVGGLGGANVLTF. The CDR3 DNA sequence: TGTGCCAGCAGTCTTGGAGTAGGGGGCCTCGGAGGGGCCAACGTCCTGACTTTC.

This sequence joins TRBV11-2 and TRBJ2-5, with D perhaps matching TRBD2 (6 bases). Deletions cut 4 bases from V and 7 bases from J, with 16 bases between. CDR1 and CDR2 from the germline V gene are SGHAT and FQNNGV. The CDR3 extends over 14 amino acids. The CDR3 sequence is CASSSTGGPGTQYF. The DNA for the CDR3 is TGTGCCAGCAGCTCCACAGGAGGGCCCGGGACCCAGTACTTC.

The CDR3: CASSQRDRGENIQYF. For the CDR3, the DNA is TGCGCCAGCAGCCAAAGGGACAGGGGAGAAAACATTCAGTACTTC. This sequence joins TRBV4-1 and TRBJ2-4; 10 nucleotides agree with TRBD1. Germline CDR1 is MGHRA and CDR2 is YSYEKL. Unmatched junction bases numbered 3, after V lost 2 bases and J lost 5 bases. CDR3 length: 15 residues.

This sequence joins TRBV30 and TRBJ2-2; D is unclear. CDR3 length equals 14 residues. The V gene lost 5 bases and the J gene lost 0 bases, with 10 bases spanning the gap. Germline V gene lookup returns CDR1 GTSNPN and CDR2 SVGIG (reference sequence). CDR3 residues: CAWRRVTNTGELFF. CDR3 coding DNA: TGTGCCTGGCGCCGGGTTACGAACACCGGGGAGCTGTTTTTT. The complete variable domain, with remaining parts taken from reference TRBV30 and TRBJ2-2, reads SQTIHQWPATLVQPVGSPLSLECTVEGTSNPNLYWYRQAAGRGLQLLFYSVGIGQISSEVPQNLSASRPQDRQFILSSKKLLLSDSGFYLCAWRRVTNTGELFFGEGSRLTVL.

Here the CDR3 reads CASSLRTSGFQETQYF. DNA for the CDR3: TGTGCCAGCAGCTTAAGGACTAGCGGGTTCCAAGAGACCCAGTACTTC. This sequence joins TRBV7-2 and TRBJ2-5; 11 bases line up with TRBD2. Germline V lookup: CDR1 SGHTA, CDR2 FQGNSA. The CDR3 has 16 residues. J lost 1 base, V lost 2 bases, and 3 bases had no gene match.

A single count supports this clone. This chain joins TRBV30 and TRBJ2-2, with 7 nucleotides matching TRBD2. Germline-derived CDR1 and CDR2 are GTSNPN and SVGIG (reference sequence). With V trimmed by 0 bases and J by 7 bases, 8 bases remained unmatched. CDR3 length equals 15 residues. The CDR3 loop is CAWSVLGRAFGELFF. The CDR3 coding sequence is TGTGCCTGGAGTGTACTTGGGAGGGCCTTCGGGGAGCTGTTTTTT. The whole variable domain, remainder taken from reference TRBV30 and TRBJ2-2, is SQTIHQWPATLVQPVGSPLSLECTVEGTSNPNLYWYRQAAGRGLQLLFYSVGIGQISSEVPQNLSASRPQDRQFILSSKKLLLSDSGFYLCAWSVLGRAFGELFFGEGSRLTVL.

The V call is TRBV7-9, the J call TRBJ1-1; 9 bases are a match to TRBD1. V trimming: 0 bases; J trimming: 11 bases; junction bases outside the gene matches: 4. Germline V gene lookup returns CDR1 SEHNR and CDR2 FQNEAQ (reference sequence). CDR3 length: 13 residues. Here the CDR3 DNA reads TGTGCCAGCAGCTTAGCAGGGACAGGGTCCGCTTTCTTT. Its translation: CASSLAGTGSAFF.